The rows below give T cell receptor beta chains drawn from one sample of a study of T-cell reconstitution after alpha-beta-depleted transplantation in children. MiXCR, run by TCRdb on the PCR reads, gives a single entry per CDR3 protein. This sample yields almost 500,000 distinct CDR3 sequences, of which around an eighth are seen a single time; roughly 5.4% belongs to the top ten. Sequenced here: PBMCs from the stem cell graft donor, sampled from the stem cell graft. These receptors all stem from a human donor who donated a stem cell graft to a child with combined immunodeficiency. Both conserved end residues are part of each CDR3. A D gene is named only where the DNA matches it firmly. For some rows the clone size is stated as once, few or many, or as a class when expanded; others skip it.

J gene	V gene	D gene	clone size	CDR3 protein	CDR3 DNA
TRBJ2-7	TRBV12-5	TRBD1	few	CASGLYTGGTYEQYF	TGTGCTAGTGGTTTGTATACAGGGGGTACCTACGAGCAGTACTTC
TRBJ2-7	TRBV7-2	TRBD1	few	CASSHRDSSYEQYF	TGTGCCAGCAGCCATAGGGACAGCTCCTACGAGCAGTACTTC
TRBJ2-7	TRBV12-3/TRBV12-4	TRBD2	.	CASSLTGTRRPYEQYF	TGTGCCAGCAGCCTCACTGGGACTAGACGCCCTTACGAGCAGTACTTC
TRBJ2-7	TRBV27	TRBD2	.	CASSLQGGGAVEQYF	TGTGCCAGCAGTTTACAGGGCGGGGGGGCAGTCGAGCAGTACTTC
TRBJ2-7	TRBV5-1	TRBD2	few	CASSLGPAGGEGEQYF	TGCGCCAGCAGCCTGGGGCCCGCGGGAGGTGAAGGCGAGCAGTACTTC
TRBJ1-1	TRBV7-9	.	.	CASSMGWVTEAFF	TGTGCCAGCAGCATGGGGTGGGTGACTGAAGCTTTCTTT
TRBJ2-7	TRBV27	.	.	CASAPGITYEQYF	TGTGCCAGCGCCCCGGGCATCACCTACGAGCAGTACTTC
TRBJ2-6	TRBV29-1	.	many	CSVETPDRAGANVLTF	TGCAGCGTTGAAACCCCTGATAGGGCTGGGGCCAACGTCCTGACTTTC
TRBJ1-1	TRBV12-3/TRBV12-4	.	.	CASSLKGRPEAFF	TGTGCCAGCAGTTTAAAGGGGCGGCCTGAAGCTTTCTTT
TRBJ2-1	TRBV7-9	.	.	CASSFTLSYNEQFF	TGTGCCAGCAGCTTTACGCTCTCCTACAATGAGCAGTTCTTC
TRBJ1-2	TRBV12-3/TRBV12-4	.	.	CASGQIRGYTF	TGTGCCAGCGGACAGATACGGGGCTACACCTTC
TRBJ2-1	TRBV7-2	.	.	CASSLGAGWDEQFF	TGTGCCAGCAGCTTAGGTGCCGGATGGGATGAGCAGTTCTTC
TRBJ2-7	TRBV6-5	TRBD1	.	CASSYPLMQTGQDFYEQYF	TGTGCCAGCAGTTATCCTTTAATGCAGACGGGACAGGATTTTTACGAGCAGTACTTC
TRBJ2-7	TRBV27	TRBD1	few	CASSSGTGGREQYF	TGTGCCAGCAGTTCCGGGACAGGGGGCCGGGAGCAGTACTTC
TRBJ2-1	TRBV20-1	.	many	CSARDHGVGYNEQFF	TGCAGTGCTAGAGATCACGGGGTAGGCTACAATGAGCAGTTCTTC
TRBJ2-1	TRBV6-2/TRBV6-3	TRBD2	many	CASSKTSGTAGEQFF	TGTGCCAGCAGTAAGACTAGCGGGACGGCGGGGGAGCAGTTCTTC
TRBJ2-5	TRBV29-1	.	many	CSVVGAMGGAETQYF	TGCAGCGTTGTGGGTGCTATGGGGGGAGCAGAGACCCAGTACTTC
TRBJ2-1	TRBV29-1	.	few	CSVSMGGPHGQFF	TGCAGCGTTTCCATGGGTGGGCCGCACGGGCAGTTCTTC
TRBJ2-1	TRBV6-5	TRBD2	few	CASSYSILPGLAGWGEQFF	TGTGCCAGCAGTTACTCGATTCTCCCCGGACTAGCGGGATGGGGTGAGCAGTTCTTC
TRBJ2-1	TRBV4-2	.	.	CASSQDRAGFQVFF	TGTGCCAGCAGCCAAGACCGTGCTGGGTTCCAGGTGTTCTTC
TRBJ1-2	TRBV5-1	.	.	CASSLGEAYGYTF	TGCGCCAGCAGCTTGGGGGAGGCCTATGGCTACACCTTC
TRBJ1-2	TRBV4-3	.	many	CASSWGQGPYGYTF	TGCGCCAGCAGCTGGGGCCAGGGACCCTATGGCTACACCTTC
TRBJ2-3	TRBV28	TRBD2	few	CASSSAGLAGISTDTQYF	TGTGCCAGCAGCTCCGCCGGGCTAGCGGGGATCAGCACAGATACGCAGTATTTT
TRBJ2-5	TRBV12-3/TRBV12-4	.	many	CASSFGLETQYF	TGTGCCAGCAGTTTTGGCTTGGAGACCCAGTACTTC
TRBJ2-1	TRBV11-3	.	few	CASSLGGRGHDEQFF	TGTGCCAGCAGCTTAGGGGGACGGGGCCACGATGAGCAGTTCTTC
TRBJ2-7	TRBV18	TRBD1	.	CASSPTGTDYEQYF	TGTGCCAGCTCACCGACCGGGACAGACTACGAGCAGTACTTC
TRBJ2-4	TRBV24-1	.	.	CATSDFRAGKIIQYF	TGTGCCACCAGTGATTTTCGGGCAGGGAAGATCATTCAGTACTTC
TRBJ2-7	TRBV28	TRBD2	many	CASSWGLADEQYF	TGTGCCAGCAGTTGGGGTCTAGCGGACGAGCAGTACTTC
TRBJ2-4	TRBV2	.	few	CASSVEPRSIQYF	TGTGCCAGCAGTGTTGAGCCTCGTAGCATTCAGTACTTC
TRBJ1-2	TRBV4-3	.	.	CASSQDPGTHYGYTF	TGCGCCAGCAGCCAAGATCCCGGGACACACTATGGCTACACCTTC
TRBJ2-1	TRBV11-2	TRBD1	few	CASSLVGQAAGDEQFF	TGTGCCAGCAGCTTAGTCGGACAGGCGGCAGGCGATGAGCAGTTCTTC
TRBJ1-2	TRBV13	.	.	CASSSQGSIGYTF	TGTGCCAGCAGCTCACAGGGTAGCATTGGCTACACCTTC
TRBJ2-3	TRBV7-2	.	.	CASSLGGQRHGTDTQYF	TGTGCCAGCAGCTTAGGTGGACAGCGACACGGCACAGATACGCAGTATTTT
TRBJ2-2	TRBV29-1	TRBD2	.	CSASGISGELFF	TGCAGCGCTAGCGGGATTAGCGGGGAGCTGTTTTTT
TRBJ2-1	TRBV12-3/TRBV12-4	TRBD2	few	CASSPRRLAEAYNEQFF	TGTGCCAGCAGTCCCCGCCGACTAGCGGAAGCCTACAATGAGCAGTTCTTC
TRBJ2-1	TRBV5-6	TRBD2	.	CASSPNPGLAGRSSYNEQFF	TGTGCCAGCAGCCCAAACCCGGGACTAGCGGGAAGGAGCTCCTACAATGAGCAGTTCTTC
TRBJ2-7	TRBV13	.	few	CASSLEGPAHEQYF	TGTGCCAGCAGCTTAGAAGGCCCCGCCCACGAGCAGTACTTC
TRBJ2-2	TRBV7-3	TRBD2	many	CASSLTRLADTGELFF	TGTGCCAGCAGCTTAACGAGGCTAGCGGATACCGGGGAGCTGTTTTTT
TRBJ2-7	TRBV20-1	TRBD1	.	CSAHRDRYEQYF	TGCAGTGCTCACCGGGACAGGTACGAGCAGTACTTC
TRBJ2-1	TRBV5-5	TRBD2	few	CASSTTPSGSRDEQFF	TGTGCCAGCAGCACCACCCCTAGCGGGAGTCGCGATGAGCAGTTCTTC
TRBJ2-1	TRBV27	TRBD1	many	CASSFGQGRDNEQFF	TGTGCCAGCAGTTTCGGACAGGGGAGAGACAATGAGCAGTTCTTC
TRBJ2-1	TRBV12-3/TRBV12-4	.	many	CASNLGALENEQFF	TGTGCCAGCAACCTGGGGGCCTTGGAAAATGAGCAGTTCTTC
TRBJ1-2	TRBV7-2	TRBD1	.	CASSQTGGDWDGYTF	TGTGCCAGCAGCCAGACAGGGGGCGATTGGGATGGCTACACCTTC
TRBJ2-2	TRBV5-6	.	many	CASNLRVANTGELFF	TGTGCCAGCAACCTCCGAGTTGCGAACACCGGGGAGCTGTTTTTT
TRBJ2-7	TRBV24-1	TRBD1	many	CATSDLDRAEQYF	TGTGCCACCAGTGACCTCGACAGGGCCGAGCAGTACTTC
TRBJ2-7	TRBV7-2	.	.	CASTTRAGLLEQYF	TGTGCCAGCACCACGCGGGCAGGATTGCTGGAGCAGTACTTC
TRBJ2-1	TRBV20-1	TRBD2	.	CSARDGLAGVYNEQFF	TGCAGTGCTAGAGATGGACTAGCGGGAGTGTACAATGAGCAGTTCTTC
TRBJ1-3	TRBV11-2	.	.	CASSSGIASGNTIYF	TGTGCCAGCAGCAGCGGCATCGCCTCTGGAAACACCATATATTTT
TRBJ2-3	TRBV12-3/TRBV12-4	.	few	CASSAKYTDTQYF	TGTGCCAGCAGTGCCAAGTACACAGATACGCAGTATTTT